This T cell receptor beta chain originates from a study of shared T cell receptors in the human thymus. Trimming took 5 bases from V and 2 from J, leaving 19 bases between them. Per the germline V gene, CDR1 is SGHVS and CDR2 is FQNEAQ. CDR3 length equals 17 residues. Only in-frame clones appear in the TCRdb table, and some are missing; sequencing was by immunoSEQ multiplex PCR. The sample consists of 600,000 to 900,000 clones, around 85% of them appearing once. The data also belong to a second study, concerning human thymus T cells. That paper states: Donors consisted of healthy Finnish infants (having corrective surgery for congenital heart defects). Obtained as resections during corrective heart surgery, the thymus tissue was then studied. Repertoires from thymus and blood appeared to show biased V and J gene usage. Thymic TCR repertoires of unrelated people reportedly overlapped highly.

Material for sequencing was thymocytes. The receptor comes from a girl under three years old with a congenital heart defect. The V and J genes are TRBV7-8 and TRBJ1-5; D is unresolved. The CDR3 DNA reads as TGTGCCAGCAGCCAACCTGGACCAGATAGCGGCAATCAGCCCCAGCATTTT. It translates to CASSQPGPDSGNQPQHF.